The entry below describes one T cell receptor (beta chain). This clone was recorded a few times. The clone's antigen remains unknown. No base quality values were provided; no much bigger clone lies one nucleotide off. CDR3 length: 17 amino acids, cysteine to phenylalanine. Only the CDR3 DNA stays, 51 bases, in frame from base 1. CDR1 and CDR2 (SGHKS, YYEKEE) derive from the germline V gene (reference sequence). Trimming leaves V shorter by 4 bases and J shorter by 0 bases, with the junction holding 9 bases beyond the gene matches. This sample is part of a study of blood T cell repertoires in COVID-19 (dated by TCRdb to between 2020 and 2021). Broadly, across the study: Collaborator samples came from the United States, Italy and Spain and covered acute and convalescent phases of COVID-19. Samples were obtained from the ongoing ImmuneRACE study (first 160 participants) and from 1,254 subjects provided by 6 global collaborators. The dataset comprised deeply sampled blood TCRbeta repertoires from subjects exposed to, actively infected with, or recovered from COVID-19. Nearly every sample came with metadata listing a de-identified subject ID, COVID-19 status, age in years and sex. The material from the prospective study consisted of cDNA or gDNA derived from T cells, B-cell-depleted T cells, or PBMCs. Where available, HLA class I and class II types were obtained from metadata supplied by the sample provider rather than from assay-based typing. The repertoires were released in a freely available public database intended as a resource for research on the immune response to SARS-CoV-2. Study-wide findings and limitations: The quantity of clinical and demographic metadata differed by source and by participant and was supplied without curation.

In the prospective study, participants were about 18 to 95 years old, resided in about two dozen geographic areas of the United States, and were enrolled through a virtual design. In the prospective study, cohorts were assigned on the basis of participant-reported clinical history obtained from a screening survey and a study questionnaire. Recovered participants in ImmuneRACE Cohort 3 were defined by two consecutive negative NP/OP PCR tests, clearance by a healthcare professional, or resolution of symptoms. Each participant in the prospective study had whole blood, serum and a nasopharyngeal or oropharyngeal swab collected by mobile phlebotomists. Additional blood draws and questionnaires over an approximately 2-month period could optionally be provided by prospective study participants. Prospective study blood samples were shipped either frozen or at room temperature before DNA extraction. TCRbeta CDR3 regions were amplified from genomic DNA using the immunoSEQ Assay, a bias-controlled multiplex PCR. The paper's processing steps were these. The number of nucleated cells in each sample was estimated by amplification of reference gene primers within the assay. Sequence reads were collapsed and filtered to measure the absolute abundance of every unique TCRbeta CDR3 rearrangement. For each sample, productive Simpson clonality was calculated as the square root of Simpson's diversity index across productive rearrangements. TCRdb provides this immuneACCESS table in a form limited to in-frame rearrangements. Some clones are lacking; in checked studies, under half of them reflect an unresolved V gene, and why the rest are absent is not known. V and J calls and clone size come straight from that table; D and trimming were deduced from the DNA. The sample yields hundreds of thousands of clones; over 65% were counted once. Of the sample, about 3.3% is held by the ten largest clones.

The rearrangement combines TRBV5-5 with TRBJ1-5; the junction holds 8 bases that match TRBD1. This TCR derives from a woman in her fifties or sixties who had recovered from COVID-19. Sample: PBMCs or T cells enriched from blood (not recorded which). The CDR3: CASSPQGATFSNQPQHF. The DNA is TGTGCCAGCAGCCCGCAGGGGGCTACCTTTAGCAATCAGCCCCAGCATTTT.